This T cell receptor (beta chain) came from a study of PD-1 blockade in mismatch repair-deficient tumors. Findings and limits, study-wide: After pembrolizumab, tumor-resident clones rose rapidly, then generally contracted before radiologic responses.

A note on this clone: Its cognate antigen is unknown.

This table comes from immunoSEQ multiplex PCR, and its TCRdb copy is limited to in-frame clones, with some not included. The table has some 51,000 clones, approximately 84% seen once. Trimming shortened V by 0 bases and J by 1 base, and 0 bases separated the two germline ends. The V gene's germline CDR1 is KGHSH and CDR2 LQKENI. The CDR3 runs 12 residues. This TCR was recovered from an adult with mismatch repair-deficient cancer. This rearrangement joins TRBV18 to TRBJ2-5; D call uncertain. The sequencing here drew on peripheral blood, taken less than 21 weeks after starting pembrolizumab. CDR3 DNA: TGTGCCAGCTCACCACCCCAAGAGACCCAGTACTTC. Translation gives CASSPPQETQYF. The full variable domain, in which reference TRBV18 and TRBJ2-5 provide the parts outside the CDR3, is NAGVMQNPRHLVRRRGQEARLRCSPMKGHSHVYWYRQLPEEGLKFMVYLQKENIIDESGMPKERFSAEFPKEGPSILRIQQVVRGDSAAYFCASSPPQETQYFGPGTRLLVL.